The clone carrying this TCR beta chain appeared a few times. Antigen unknown. The germline V gene has CDR1 MNHNS and CDR2 SASEGT. V was pared by 8 bases and J by 6 bases, with 4 bases between. The CDR3 is made up of 9 amino acids. This sample stems from a study of T cell repertoires in cytomegalovirus infection. The study, taken as a whole, reports: The cumulative frequency of public TCR beta families distinguished individuals who carried CMV together with the relevant HLA.

Each CDR3 protein gets one entry after TCRdb re-called the reads with MiXCR. The sample has about 890,000 distinct CDR3 sequences; roughly 30% are singletons. The sample in question was cultured CD8+ T cells from PBMCs, obtained from culture after CMV antigen stimulation. The clonotype comes from a human donor in good health (CMV status not recorded). Some clones in this sample may be carry-over from other donors' samples. J is TRBJ1-1 and V is TRBV6-1; D unresolved. CDR3 sequence reads: CASGAEAFF. The CDR3 nucleotides read TGTGCCAGCGGGGCTGAAGCTTTCTTT.